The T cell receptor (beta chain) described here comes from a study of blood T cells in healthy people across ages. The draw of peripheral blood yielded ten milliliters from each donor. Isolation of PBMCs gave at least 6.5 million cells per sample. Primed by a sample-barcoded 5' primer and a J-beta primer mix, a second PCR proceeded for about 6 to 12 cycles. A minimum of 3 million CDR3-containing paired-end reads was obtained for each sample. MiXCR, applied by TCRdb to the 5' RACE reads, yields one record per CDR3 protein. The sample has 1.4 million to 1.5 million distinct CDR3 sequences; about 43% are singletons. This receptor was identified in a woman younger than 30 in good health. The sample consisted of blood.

CDR3: CASGLATGGTQYF. In nucleotides, the CDR3 is TGTGCCAGCGGACTAGCCACAGGGGGTACGCAGTATTTT. This chain uses TRBV7-3 with TRBJ2-3; D may match TRBD1 or TRBD2 (8 bases each). The CDR3 is 13 residues long. V was clipped by 8 bases and J by 8 bases, with 17 bases between them. CDR1 is SGHTA, CDR2 FQGTGA, per germline. The entire variable domain, with the rest obtained from reference TRBV7-3 and TRBJ2-3, is as follows: GAGVSQTPSNKVTEKGKYVELRCDPISGHTALYWYRQSLGQGPEFLIYFQGTGAADDSGLPNDRFFAVRPEGSVSTLKIQRTERGDSAVYLCASGLATGGTQYFGPGTRLTVL.